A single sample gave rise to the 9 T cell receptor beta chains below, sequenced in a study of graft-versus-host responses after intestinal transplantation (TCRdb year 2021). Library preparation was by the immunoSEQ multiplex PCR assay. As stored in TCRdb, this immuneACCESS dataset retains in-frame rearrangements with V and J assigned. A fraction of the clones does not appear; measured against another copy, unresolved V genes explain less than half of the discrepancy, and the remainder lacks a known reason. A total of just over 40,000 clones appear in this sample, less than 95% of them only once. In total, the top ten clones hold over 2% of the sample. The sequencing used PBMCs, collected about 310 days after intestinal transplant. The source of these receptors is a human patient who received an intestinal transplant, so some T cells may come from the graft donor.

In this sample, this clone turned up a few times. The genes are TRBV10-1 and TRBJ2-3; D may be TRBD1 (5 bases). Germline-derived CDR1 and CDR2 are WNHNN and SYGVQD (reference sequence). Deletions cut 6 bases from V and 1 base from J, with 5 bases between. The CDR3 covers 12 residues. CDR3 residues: CASRQGTDTQYF. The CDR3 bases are TGCGCCAGCAGACAGGGCACAGATACGCAGTATTTT.

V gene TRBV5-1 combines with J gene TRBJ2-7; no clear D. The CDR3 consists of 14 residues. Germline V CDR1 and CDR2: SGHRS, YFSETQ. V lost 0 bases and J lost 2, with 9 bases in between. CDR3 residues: CASSLGLGAYEQYF. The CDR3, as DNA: TGCGCCAGCAGCTTGGGGCTTGGAGCCTACGAGCAGTACTTC.

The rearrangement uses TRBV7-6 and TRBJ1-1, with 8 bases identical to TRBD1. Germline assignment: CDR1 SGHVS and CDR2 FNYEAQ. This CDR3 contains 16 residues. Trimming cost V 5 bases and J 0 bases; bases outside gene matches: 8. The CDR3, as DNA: TGTGCCAGCAGCCCAGGTGGGACAGGAATGAACACTGAAGCTTTCTTT. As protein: CASSPGGTGMNTEAFF.

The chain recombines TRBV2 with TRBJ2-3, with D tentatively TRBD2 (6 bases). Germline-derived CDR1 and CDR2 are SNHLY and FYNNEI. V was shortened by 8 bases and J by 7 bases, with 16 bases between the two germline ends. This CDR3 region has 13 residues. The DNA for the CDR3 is TGTGCCAGCGGGGACTTAGGAGGAAATACGCAGTATTTT. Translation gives CASGDLGGNTQYF.

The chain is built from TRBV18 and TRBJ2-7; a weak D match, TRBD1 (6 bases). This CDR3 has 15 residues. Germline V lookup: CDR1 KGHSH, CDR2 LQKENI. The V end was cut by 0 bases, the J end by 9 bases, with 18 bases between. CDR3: CASSPPEGPGGGQYF. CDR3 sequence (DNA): TGTGCCAGCTCACCACCTGAGGGACCTGGGGGCGGGCAGTACTTC.

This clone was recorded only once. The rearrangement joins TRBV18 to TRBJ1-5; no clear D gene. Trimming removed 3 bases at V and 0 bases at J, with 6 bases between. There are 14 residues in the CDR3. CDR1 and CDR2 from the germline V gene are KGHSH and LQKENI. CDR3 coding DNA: TGTGCCAGCTCACCCGGGGTTAGCAATCAGCCCCAGCATTTT. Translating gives CASSPGVSNQPQHF.

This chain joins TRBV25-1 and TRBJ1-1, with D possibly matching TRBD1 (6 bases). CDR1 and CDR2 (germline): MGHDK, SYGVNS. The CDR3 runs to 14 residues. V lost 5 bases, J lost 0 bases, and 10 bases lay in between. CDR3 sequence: CASSLTGLNTEAFF. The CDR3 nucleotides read TGTGCCAGCAGTCTGACAGGATTGAACACTGAAGCTTTCTTT.

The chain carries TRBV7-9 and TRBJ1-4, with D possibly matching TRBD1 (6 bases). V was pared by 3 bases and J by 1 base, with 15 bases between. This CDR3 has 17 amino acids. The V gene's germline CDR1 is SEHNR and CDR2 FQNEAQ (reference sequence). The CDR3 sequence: CASSFSPGVLTNEKLFF. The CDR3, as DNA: TGTGCCAGCAGCTTTTCACCAGGGGTTTTAACTAATGAAAAACTGTTTTTT.

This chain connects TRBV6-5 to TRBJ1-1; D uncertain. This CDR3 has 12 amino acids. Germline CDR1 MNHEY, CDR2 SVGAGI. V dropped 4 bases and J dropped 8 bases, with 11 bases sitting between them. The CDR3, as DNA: TGTGCCAGCAGTTTGGCGGGTGCGGAAGCTTTCTTT. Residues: CASSLAGAEAFF.